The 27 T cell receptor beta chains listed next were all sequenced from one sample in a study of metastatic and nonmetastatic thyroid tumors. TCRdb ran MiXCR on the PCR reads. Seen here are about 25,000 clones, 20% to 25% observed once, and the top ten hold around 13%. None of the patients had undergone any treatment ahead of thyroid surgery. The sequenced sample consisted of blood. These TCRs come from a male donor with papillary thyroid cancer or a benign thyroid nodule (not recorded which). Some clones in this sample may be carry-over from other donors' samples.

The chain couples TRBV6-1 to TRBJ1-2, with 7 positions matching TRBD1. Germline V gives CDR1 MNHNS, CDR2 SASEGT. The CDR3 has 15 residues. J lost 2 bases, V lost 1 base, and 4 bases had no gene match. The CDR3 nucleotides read TGTGCCAGCAGTGAAGTGGCAGGGGGAAACTATGGCTACACCTTC. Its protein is CASSEVAGGNYGYTF.

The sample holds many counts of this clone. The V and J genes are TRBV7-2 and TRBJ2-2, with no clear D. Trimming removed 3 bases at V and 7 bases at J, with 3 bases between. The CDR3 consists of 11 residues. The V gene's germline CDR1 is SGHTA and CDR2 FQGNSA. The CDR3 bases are TGTGCCAGCAGCTTCGTCGGGGAGCTGTTTTTT. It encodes CASSFVGELFF.

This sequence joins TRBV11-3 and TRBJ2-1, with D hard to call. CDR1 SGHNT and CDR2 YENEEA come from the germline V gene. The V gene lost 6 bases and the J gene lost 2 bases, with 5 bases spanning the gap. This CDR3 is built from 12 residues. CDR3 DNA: TGTGCCAGCAGTAACACCTACAATGAGCAGTTCTTC. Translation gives CASSNTYNEQFF.

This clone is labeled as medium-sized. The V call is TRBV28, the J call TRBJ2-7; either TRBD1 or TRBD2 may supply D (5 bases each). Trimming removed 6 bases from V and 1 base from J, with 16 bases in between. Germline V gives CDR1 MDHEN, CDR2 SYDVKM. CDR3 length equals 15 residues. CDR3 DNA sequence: TGTGCCAGCAGCGGATTGTGGGGGAATTCCTACGAGCAGTACTTC. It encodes CASSGLWGNSYEQYF.

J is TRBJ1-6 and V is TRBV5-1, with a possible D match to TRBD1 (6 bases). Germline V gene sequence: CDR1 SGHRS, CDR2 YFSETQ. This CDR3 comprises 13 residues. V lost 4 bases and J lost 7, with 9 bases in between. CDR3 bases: TGCGCCAGCAGCCCTGGACAGAATTCACCCCTCCACTTT. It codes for CASSPGQNSPLHF.

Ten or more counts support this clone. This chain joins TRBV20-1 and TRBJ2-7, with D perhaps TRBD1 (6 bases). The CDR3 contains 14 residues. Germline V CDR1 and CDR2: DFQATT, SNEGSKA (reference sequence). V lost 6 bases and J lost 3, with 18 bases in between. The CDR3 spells CSAWGQSRVYEQYF. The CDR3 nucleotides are TGCAGTGCGTGGGGGCAGTCGAGGGTCTACGAGCAGTACTTC.

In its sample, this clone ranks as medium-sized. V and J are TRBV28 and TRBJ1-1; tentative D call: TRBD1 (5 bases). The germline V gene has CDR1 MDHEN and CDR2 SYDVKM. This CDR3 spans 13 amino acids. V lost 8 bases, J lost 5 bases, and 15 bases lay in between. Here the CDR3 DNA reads TGTGCCAGCGGTCTCAGGGTTGGTACTGAAGCTTTCTTT. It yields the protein CASGLRVGTEAFF.

CDR3 in DNA: TGTGCCAGCAGCTCAGCGGGGACAGGGCTCTACGAGCAGTACTTC. This encodes CASSSAGTGLYEQYF. The gene calls are TRBV28 and TRBJ2-7; 9 nucleotides match TRBD1. Germline CDR1 MDHEN, CDR2 SYDVKM. CDR3 length equals 15 residues. Trimming at V came to 6 bases and at J to 3 bases, leaving 9 bases not matched to a gene.

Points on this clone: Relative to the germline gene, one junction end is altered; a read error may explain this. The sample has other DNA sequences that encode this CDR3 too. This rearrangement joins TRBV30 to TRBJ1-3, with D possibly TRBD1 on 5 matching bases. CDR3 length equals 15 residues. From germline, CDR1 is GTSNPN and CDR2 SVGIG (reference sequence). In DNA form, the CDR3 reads TGTGCCTGGAGTGTATTGGATGGGGCTGGAAACGCCATATATTTT. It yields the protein CAWSVLDGAGNAIYF.

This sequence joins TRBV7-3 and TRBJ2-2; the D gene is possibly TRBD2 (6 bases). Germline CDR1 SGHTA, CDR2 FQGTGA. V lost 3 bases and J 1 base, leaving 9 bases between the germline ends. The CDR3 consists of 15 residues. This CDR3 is CASSLLGGNTGELFF. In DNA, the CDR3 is TGTGCCAGCAGCTTGCTGGGGGGGAACACCGGGGAGCTGTTTTTT.

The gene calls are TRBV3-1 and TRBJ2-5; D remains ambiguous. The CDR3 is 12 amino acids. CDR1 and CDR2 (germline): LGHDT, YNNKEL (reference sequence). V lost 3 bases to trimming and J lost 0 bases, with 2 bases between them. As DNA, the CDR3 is TGTGCCAGCAGCCAGGACCAAGAGACCCAGTACTTC. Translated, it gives CASSQDQETQYF.

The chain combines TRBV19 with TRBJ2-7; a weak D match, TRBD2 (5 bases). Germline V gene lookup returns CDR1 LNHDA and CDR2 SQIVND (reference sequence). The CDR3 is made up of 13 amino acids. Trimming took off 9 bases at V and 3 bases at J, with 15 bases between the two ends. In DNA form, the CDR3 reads TGTGCCAGAGGAGGCGCGACCAACTACGAGCAGTACGTC. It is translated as CARGGATNYEQYV.

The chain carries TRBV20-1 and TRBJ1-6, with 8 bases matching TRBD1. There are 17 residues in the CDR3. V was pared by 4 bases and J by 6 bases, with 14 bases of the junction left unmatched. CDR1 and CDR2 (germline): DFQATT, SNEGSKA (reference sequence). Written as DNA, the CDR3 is TGCAGTGCTATCGCCCAGTACTCAGGGGGCAGTAATTCACCCCTCCACTTT. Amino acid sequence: CSAIAQYSGGSNSPLHF.

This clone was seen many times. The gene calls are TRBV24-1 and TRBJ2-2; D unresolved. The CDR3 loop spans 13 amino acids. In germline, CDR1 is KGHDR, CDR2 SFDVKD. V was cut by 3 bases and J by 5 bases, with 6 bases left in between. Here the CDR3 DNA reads TGTGCCACCAGTGATCACGGAACCGGGGAGCTGTTTTTT. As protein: CATSDHGTGELFF.

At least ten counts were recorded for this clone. The CDR3 loop is CASSLEGGTEAFF. Here the CDR3 DNA reads TGTGCCAGCAGCTTAGAGGGAGGCACTGAAGCTTTCTTT. This chain joins TRBV7-9 and TRBJ1-1; the D is unclear. V lost 1 base and J 4 bases, leaving 7 bases between the germline ends. CDR1 and CDR2 (germline): SEHNR, FQNEAQ (reference sequence). CDR3 length: 13 residues.

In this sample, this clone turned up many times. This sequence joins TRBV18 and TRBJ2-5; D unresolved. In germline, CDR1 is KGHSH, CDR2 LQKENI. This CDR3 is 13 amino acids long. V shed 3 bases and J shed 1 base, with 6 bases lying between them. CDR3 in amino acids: CASSPAFQETQYF. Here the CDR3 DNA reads TGTGCCAGCTCACCCGCGTTCCAAGAGACCCAGTACTTC.

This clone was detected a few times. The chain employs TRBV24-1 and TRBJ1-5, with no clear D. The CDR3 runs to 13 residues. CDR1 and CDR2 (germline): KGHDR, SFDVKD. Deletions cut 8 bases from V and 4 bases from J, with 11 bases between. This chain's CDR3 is CATTWTRNQPQHF. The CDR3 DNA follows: TGTGCCACCACCTGGACCCGAAATCAGCCCCAGCATTTT.

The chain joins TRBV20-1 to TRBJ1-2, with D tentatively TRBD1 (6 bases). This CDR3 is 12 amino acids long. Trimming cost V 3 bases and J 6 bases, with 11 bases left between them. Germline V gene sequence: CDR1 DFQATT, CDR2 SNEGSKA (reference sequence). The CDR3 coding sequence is TGCAGTGCTAGCACAGGGCGGGATGGCTACACCTTC. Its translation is CSASTGRDGYTF.

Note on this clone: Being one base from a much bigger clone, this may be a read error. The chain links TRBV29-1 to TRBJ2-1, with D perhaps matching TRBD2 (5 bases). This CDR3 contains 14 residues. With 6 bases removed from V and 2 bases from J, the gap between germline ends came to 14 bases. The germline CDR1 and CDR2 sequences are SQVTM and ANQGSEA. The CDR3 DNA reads TGCAGCGTACGCCGTAGCGTTACCTACAATGAGCAGTTCTTC. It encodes CSVRRSVTYNEQFF.

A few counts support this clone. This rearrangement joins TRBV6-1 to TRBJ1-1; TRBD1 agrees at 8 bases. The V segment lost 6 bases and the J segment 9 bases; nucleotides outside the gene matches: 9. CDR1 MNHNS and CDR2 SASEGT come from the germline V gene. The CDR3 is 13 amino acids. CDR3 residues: CASSTTGVGKAFF. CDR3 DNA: TGTGCCAGCAGCACGACAGGGGTCGGAAAAGCTTTCTTT.

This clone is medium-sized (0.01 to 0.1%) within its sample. CDR3 sequence: CASSLASSLREQYF. The CDR3 DNA reads as TGTGCCAGCAGTTTAGCATCCAGCCTCCGGGAGCAGTACTTC. V is TRBV28 and J is TRBJ2-7; the D is unclear. This CDR3 spans 14 amino acids. Trimming removed 2 bases at V and 7 bases at J, with 15 bases between. The germline gives CDR1 MDHEN, CDR2 SYDVKM.

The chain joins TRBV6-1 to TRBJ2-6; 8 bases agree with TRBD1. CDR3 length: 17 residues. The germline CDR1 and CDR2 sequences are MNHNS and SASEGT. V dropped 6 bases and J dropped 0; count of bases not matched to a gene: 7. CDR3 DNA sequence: TGTGCCAGCAGACGCGGACAGGGCAGCTCTGGGGCCAACGTCCTGACTTTC. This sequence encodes CASRRGQGSSGANVLTF.

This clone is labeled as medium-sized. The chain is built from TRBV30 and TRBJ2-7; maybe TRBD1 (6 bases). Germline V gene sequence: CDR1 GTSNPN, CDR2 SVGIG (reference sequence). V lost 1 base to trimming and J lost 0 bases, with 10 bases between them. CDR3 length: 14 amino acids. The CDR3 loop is CAWSAGVPSYEQYF. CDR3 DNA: TGTGCCTGGAGTGCAGGGGTACCCTCCTACGAGCAGTACTTC.

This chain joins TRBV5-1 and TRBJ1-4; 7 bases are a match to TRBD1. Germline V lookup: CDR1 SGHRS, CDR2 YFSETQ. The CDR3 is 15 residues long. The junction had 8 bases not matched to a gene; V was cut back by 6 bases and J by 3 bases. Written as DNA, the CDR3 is TGCGCCAGCAAGACAGGGTCTGCTCCTAATGAAAAACTGTTTTTT. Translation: CASKTGSAPNEKLFF.

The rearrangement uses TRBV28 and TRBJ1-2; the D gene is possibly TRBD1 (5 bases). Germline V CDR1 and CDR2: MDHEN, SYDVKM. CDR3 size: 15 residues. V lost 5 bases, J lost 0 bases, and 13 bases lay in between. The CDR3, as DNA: TGTGCCAGCAGTCTTAGACAGCCAGCTAACTATGGCTACACCTTC. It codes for CASSLRQPANYGYTF.

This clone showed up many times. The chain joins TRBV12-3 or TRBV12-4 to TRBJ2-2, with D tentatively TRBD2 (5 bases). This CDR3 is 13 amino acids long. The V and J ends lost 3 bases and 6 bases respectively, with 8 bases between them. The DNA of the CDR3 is TGTGCCAGCAGTTTGCGGACTGCCGGGGAGCTGTTTTTT. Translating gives CASSLRTAGELFF.

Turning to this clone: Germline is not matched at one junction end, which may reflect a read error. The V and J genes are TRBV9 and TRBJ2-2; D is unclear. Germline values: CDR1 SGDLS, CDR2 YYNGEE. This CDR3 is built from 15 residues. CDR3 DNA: TGTGCCAGCAGCGAGTTAGGAGCGAACACCGTGGAGCTGTTTTTT. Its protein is CASSELGANTVELFF.